This TCR beta chain was profiled in a study of blood T cell repertoires in COVID-19. The overall study: Sources were T cells, B-cell-depleted T cells, or PBMCs; the material itself was cDNA or gDNA.

Those enrolled, adults aged 18 to 89 years, came from about two dozen US areas. In this sample, this clone turned up once. As handled by the study authors: Cell counts per sample came from amplifying reference gene primers. The method was immunoSEQ multiplex PCR; TCRdb's version includes in-frame clones alone and lacks a portion of them. V, J and clone size are taken as reported in that table, and D and trimming were inferred from the DNA itself. The profile shows a few hundred thousand clones, roughly 90% of them singletons. This CDR3 is 15 amino acids long. The germline gives CDR1 SGHRS, CDR2 YFSETQ. The V gene end was trimmed by 2 bases and the J gene end by 4 bases; junction bases not matched to a gene: 5.

The sequence derives from a woman between 18 and 29 years old with acute COVID-19. The chain uses TRBV5-1 and TRBJ2-3; 9 bases are a match to TRBD1. Sequencing used PBMCs or T cells enriched from blood (not recorded which). The CDR3: CASSLGDRDPDTQYF. For the CDR3, the DNA is TGCGCCAGCAGCTTAGGGGACAGGGACCCAGATACGCAGTATTTT.